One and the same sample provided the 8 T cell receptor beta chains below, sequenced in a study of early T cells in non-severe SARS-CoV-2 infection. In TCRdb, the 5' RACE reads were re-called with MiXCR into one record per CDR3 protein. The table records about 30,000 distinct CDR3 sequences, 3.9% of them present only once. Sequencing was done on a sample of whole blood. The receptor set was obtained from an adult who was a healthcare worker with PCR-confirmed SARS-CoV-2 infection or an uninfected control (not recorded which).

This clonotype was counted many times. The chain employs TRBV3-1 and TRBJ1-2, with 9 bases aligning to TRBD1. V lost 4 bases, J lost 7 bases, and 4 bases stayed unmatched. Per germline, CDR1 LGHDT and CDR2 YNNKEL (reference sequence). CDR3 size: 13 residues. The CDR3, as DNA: TGTGCCAGCAGCCGGGACAGGGCGACTGGCTACACCTTC. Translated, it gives CASSRDRATGYTF. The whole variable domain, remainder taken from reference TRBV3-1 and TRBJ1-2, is DTAVSQTPKYLVTQMGNDKSIKCEQNLGHDTMYWYKQDSKKFLKIMFSYNNKELIINETVPNRFSPKSPDKAHLNLHINSLELGDSAVYFCASSRDRATGYTFGSGTRLTVV.

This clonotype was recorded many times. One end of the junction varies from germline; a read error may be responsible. CDR3 nucleotides: TGTGCCAGCAGTTTAGCGTCCGGGACAGGAGATTTT. Translation: CASSLASGTGDF. V and J are TRBV12-3 or TRBV12-4 and TRBJ2-3, with 8 bases that match TRBD1. The CDR3 has 12 residues.

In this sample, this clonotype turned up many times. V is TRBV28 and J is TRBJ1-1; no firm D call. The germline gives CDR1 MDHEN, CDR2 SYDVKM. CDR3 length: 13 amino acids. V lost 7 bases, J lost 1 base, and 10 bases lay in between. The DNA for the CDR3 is TGTGCCAGCACGAGGACTCGGAACACTGAAGCTTTCTTT. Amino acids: CASTRTRNTEAFF. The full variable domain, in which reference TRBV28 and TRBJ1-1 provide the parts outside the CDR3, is DVKVTQSSRYLVKRTGEKVFLECVQDMDHENMFWYRQDPGLGLRLIYFSYDVKMKEKGDIPEGYSVSREKKERFSLILESASTNQTSMYLCASTRTRNTEAFFGQGTRLTVV.

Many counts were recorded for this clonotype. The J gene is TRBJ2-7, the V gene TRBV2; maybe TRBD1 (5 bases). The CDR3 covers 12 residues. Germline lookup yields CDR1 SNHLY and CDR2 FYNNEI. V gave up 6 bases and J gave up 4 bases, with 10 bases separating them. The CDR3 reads CASRVRDYEQYF. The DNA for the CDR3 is TGTGCCAGCAGAGTCAGGGATTACGAGCAGTACTTC.

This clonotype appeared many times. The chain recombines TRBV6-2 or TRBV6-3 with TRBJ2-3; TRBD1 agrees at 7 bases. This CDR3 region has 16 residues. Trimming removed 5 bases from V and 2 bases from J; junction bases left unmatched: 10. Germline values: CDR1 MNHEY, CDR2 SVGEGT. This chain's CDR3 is CASSRQGARSTDTQYF. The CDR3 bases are TGTGCCAGCAGTCGACAGGGCGCCAGATCCACAGATACGCAGTATTTT.

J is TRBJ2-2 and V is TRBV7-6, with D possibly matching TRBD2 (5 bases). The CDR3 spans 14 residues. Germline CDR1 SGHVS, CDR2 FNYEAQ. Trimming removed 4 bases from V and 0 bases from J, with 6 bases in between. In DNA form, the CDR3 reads TGTGCCAGCAGCTCGAGGGCGAACACCGGGGAGCTGTTTTTT. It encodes CASSSRANTGELFF.

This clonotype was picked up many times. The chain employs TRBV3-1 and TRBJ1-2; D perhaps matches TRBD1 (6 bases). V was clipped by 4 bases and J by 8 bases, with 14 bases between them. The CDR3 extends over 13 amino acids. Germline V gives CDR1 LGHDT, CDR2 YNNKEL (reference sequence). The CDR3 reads CASSREGVQGYTF. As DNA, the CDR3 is TGTGCCAGCAGCCGCGAGGGGGTCCAAGGCTACACCTTC.

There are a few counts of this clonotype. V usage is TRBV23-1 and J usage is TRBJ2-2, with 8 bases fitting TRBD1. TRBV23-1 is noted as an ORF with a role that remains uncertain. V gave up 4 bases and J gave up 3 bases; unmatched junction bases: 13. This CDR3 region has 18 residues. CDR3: CASSLLDRAFLHTGELFF. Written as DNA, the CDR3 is TGCGCCAGCAGTCTCCTGGACAGGGCTTTCTTACACACCGGGGAGCTGTTTTTT.